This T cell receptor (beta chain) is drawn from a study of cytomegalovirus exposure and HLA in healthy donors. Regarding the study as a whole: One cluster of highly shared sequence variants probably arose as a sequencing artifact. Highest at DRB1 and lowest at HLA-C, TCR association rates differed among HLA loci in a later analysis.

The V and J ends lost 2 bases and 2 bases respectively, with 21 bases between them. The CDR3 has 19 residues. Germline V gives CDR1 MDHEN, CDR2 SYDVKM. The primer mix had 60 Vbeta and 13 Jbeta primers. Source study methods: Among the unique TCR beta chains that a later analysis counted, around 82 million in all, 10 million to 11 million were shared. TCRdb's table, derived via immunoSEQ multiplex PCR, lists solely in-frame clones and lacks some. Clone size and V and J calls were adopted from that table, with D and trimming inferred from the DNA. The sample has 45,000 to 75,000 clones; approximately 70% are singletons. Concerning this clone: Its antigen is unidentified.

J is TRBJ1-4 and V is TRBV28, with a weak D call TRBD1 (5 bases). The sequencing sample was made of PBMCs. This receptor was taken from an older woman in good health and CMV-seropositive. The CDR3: CASSLLGTGGFGTNEKLFF. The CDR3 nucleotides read TGTGCCAGCAGTTTACTAGGGACGGGGGGGTTTGGGACTAATGAAAAACTGTTTTTT.